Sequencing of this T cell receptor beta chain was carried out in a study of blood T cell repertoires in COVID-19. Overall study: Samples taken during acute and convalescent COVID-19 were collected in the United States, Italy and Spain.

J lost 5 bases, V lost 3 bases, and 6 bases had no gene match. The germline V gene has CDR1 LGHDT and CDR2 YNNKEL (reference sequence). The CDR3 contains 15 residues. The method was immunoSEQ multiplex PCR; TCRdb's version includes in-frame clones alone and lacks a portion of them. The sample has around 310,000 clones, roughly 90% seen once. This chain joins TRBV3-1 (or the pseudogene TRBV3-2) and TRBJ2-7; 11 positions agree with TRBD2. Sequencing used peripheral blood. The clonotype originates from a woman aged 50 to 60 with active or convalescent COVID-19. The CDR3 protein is CASSHVISGGDEQYF. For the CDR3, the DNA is TGTGCCAGCAGCCACGTAATTAGCGGGGGGGACGAGCAGTACTTC.